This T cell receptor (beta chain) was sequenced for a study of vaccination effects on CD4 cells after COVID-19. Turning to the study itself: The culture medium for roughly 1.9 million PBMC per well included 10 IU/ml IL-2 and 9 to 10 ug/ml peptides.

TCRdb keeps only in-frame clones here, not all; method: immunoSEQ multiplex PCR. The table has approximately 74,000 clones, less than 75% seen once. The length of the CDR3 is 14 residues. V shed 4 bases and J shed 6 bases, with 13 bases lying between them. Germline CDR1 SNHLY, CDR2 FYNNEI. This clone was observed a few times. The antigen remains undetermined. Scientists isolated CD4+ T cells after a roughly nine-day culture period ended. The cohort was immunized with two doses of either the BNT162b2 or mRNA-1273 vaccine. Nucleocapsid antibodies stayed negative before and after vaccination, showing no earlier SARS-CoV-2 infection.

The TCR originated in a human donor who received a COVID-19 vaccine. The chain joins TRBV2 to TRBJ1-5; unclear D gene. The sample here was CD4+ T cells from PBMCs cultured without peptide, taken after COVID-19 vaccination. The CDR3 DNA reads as TGTGCCAGCAGTGGACGGGAAGCCAGTCAGCCCCAGCATTTT. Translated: CASSGREASQPQHF.